One sample yielded the 24 T cell receptor beta chains listed below, sequenced in a study of blood T cell repertoires in COVID-19. TCRdb keeps only in-frame clones here, not all; method: immunoSEQ multiplex PCR. The sample consists of over 110,000 clones, roughly 76% of them appearing once. The sample was peripheral blood. The receptors shown here come from a man aged 80 or over with acute or convalescent COVID-19.

By proportion, this clone is medium-sized (0.01 to 0.1%). The chain uses TRBV6-1 and TRBJ1-2; D is undetermined. V lost 3 bases, J lost 4 bases, and 12 bases lay in between. CDR3 length equals 14 residues. Germline V lookup: CDR1 MNHNS, CDR2 SASEGT. The CDR3 nucleotides read TGTGCCAGCAGTGATGGGCAGTTCCTCTATGGCTACACCTTC. This gives the protein CASSDGQFLYGYTF.

In its sample, this clone was seen once. The chain links TRBV5-4 to TRBJ2-1, with TRBD2 matching over 7 bases. The J segment lost 6 bases and the V segment lost 3 bases, leaving 12 bases of the junction unmatched. The CDR3 extends over 16 amino acids. Looked up from germline, CDR1 is SGHNT and CDR2 is YYREEE (reference sequence). The CDR3 DNA reads as TGTGCCAGCAGCTCGGCGGGGGACCTAGGGTTCAATGAGCAGTTCTTC. Its translation is CASSSAGDLGFNEQFF.

The genes are TRBV29-1 and TRBJ2-7; possibly TRBD1 for D (6 bases). V was clipped by 4 bases and J by 7 bases, with 20 bases between them. Germline V CDR1 and CDR2: SQVTM, ANQGSEA. CDR3 length equals 14 residues. CDR3 nucleotides: TGCAGCGTTGGTATGGGGGCCGGGACCCGTGAGCAGTACTTC. The encoded protein is CSVGMGAGTREQYF.

This clone was observed a single time. The gene calls are TRBV4-2 and TRBJ2-5; 11 bases are shared with TRBD2. Germline V gene lookup returns CDR1 LGHNA and CDR2 YNFKEQ. J lost 4 bases, V lost 2 bases, and 9 bases had no gene match. This CDR3 region has 17 residues. CDR3 region: CASSQFRVSGGVETQYF. The CDR3 DNA follows: TGTGCCAGCAGCCAATTTCGTGTTAGCGGGGGGGTAGAGACCCAGTACTTC.

The chain employs TRBV27 and TRBJ2-7; 7 nucleotides line up with TRBD1. Per germline, CDR1 MNHEY and CDR2 SMNVEV (reference sequence). The V segment lost 3 bases and the J segment 2 bases; nucleotides outside the gene matches: 13. This CDR3 has 17 amino acids. The CDR3 sequence: CASSLVQRTGVTYEQYF. The CDR3 nucleotides are TGTGCCAGCAGTTTGGTTCAGAGGACAGGAGTTACCTACGAGCAGTACTTC.

This chain uses TRBV6-6 with TRBJ2-5; the D gene is possibly TRBD2 (6 bases). V was pared by 11 bases and J by 4 bases, with 17 bases between. The CDR3 consists of 13 residues. Germline loops: CDR1 MNHNY, CDR2 SVGAGI (reference sequence). CDR3 protein: CAAHPGGGETQYF. DNA of the CDR3: TGTGCCGCACACCCCGGGGGAGGAGAGACCCAGTACTTC.

The CDR3 spells CASSLGQGETQYF. The CDR3, as DNA: TGTGCCAGCAGTTTAGGACAGGGGGAGACCCAGTACTTC. The chain recombines TRBV7-3 with TRBJ2-5; 9 nucleotides align to TRBD1. The CDR3 consists of 13 residues. Trimming removed 6 bases from V and 5 bases from J; junction bases left unmatched: 4. Germline V lookup: CDR1 SGHTA, CDR2 FQGTGA. Variable domain in full (rest from reference TRBV7-3 and TRBJ2-5): GAGVSQTPSNKVTEKGKYVELRCDPISGHTALYWYRQSLGQGPEFLIYFQGTGAADDSGLPNDRFFAVRPEGSVSTLKIQRTERGDSAVYLCASSLGQGETQYFGPGTRLLVL.

V is TRBV18 and J is TRBJ1-4, with TRBD1 identical over 9 bases. The CDR3 has 15 amino acids. From germline, CDR1 is KGHSH and CDR2 LQKENI. The V segment lost 1 base and the J segment 8 bases; nucleotides outside the gene matches: 5. The chain's CDR3 is CASSPRGTGYEKLFF. CDR3 in DNA: TGTGCCAGCTCACCACGGGGGACAGGGTACGAAAAACTGTTTTTT.

With respect to this clone: This sample also contains other DNA sequences that code for the same CDR3. The V gene is TRBV2, the J gene TRBJ1-1, with D hard to call. This CDR3 contains 13 residues. Germline CDR1 reads SNHLY; CDR2 reads FYNNEI. V lost 4 bases and J 3 bases, leaving 9 bases between the germline ends. CDR3 DNA sequence: TGTGCCAGCAGTGTAGGGAGGGACACTGAAGCTTTCTTT. Protein: CASSVGRDTEAFF.

The chain uses TRBV7-8 and TRBJ1-1; TRBD1 agrees at 8 bases. Germline loops: CDR1 SGHVS, CDR2 FQNEAQ. CDR3 length: 16 amino acids. V dropped 5 bases and J dropped 0; count of bases not matched to a gene: 8. In DNA form, the CDR3 reads TGTGCCAGCAGCCCCCCTTGGACAGGGTTGAACACTGAAGCTTTCTTT. Translated: CASSPPWTGLNTEAFF.

This clone appeared once. At the DNA level, this CDR3 is encoded by other sequences in the same sample as well. V usage is TRBV7-2 and J usage is TRBJ2-5; D remains unclear. V was shortened by 4 bases and J by 4 bases, with 4 bases between the two germline ends. CDR3 length equals 11 residues. The germline gives CDR1 SGHTA, CDR2 FQGNSA. CDR3 loop: CASSSRETQYF. CDR3 coding DNA: TGTGCCAGCAGCTCCCGAGAGACCCAGTACTTC.

The rearrangement links TRBV20-1 to TRBJ2-1, with TRBD1 matching over 8 bases. The CDR3 loop spans 15 amino acids. Germline loops: CDR1 DFQATT, CDR2 SNEGSKA (reference sequence). V trimming: 3 bases; J trimming: 3 bases; junction bases outside the gene matches: 7. The CDR3, as DNA: TGCAGTGCTAGTCTGGGACAGGTCTTCTACAATGAGCAGTTCTTC. It yields the protein CSASLGQVFYNEQFF.

The chain employs TRBV30 and TRBJ1-3; D unresolved. Trimming took off 5 bases at V and 4 bases at J, with 3 bases between the two ends. Germline assignment: CDR1 GTSNPN and CDR2 SVGIG (reference sequence). The CDR3 is made up of 10 amino acids. CDR3 loop: CAWLGNTIYF. The DNA of the CDR3 is TGTGCCTGGCTAGGAAACACCATATATTTT.

The rearrangement uses TRBV7-3 and TRBJ1-6; D ambiguous. This CDR3 region has 14 residues. The V and J ends lost 1 base and 5 bases respectively, with 6 bases between them. Germline V gene lookup returns CDR1 SGHTA and CDR2 FQGTGA. The CDR3 sequence is CASSLRGDNSPLHF. The CDR3 DNA reads TGTGCCAGCAGCTTAAGAGGAGATAATTCACCCCTCCACTTT.

The gene calls are TRBV28 and TRBJ2-1; 9 nucleotides align to TRBD2. Looked up from germline, CDR1 is MDHEN and CDR2 is SYDVKM. The length of the CDR3 is 13 residues. With V trimmed by 8 bases and J by 12 bases, 11 bases remained unmatched. CDR3 loop: CASGQSGGIGQFF. In DNA, the CDR3 is TGTGCCAGCGGTCAAAGCGGGGGGATAGGGCAGTTCTTC.

V is TRBV4-3 and J is TRBJ2-7, with 9 positions matching TRBD1. The CDR3 contains 14 residues. With V trimmed by 4 bases and J by 5 bases, 6 bases remained unmatched. Germline CDR1 reads LGHNA; CDR2 reads YSLEER. The CDR3 nucleotides are TGCGCCAGCAGCCGGGGGACAGGGAACGACGAGCAGTACTTC. Its translation is CASSRGTGNDEQYF.

The rearrangement uses TRBV6-2 or TRBV6-3 and TRBJ1-1, with D perhaps matching TRBD1 (5 bases). Trimming stripped 4 bases from V and 1 base from J, with 10 bases between. CDR1 and CDR2 from the germline V gene are MNHEY and SVGEGT. This CDR3 region has 14 residues. The DNA for the CDR3 is TGTGCCAGCAGTTTCGGGACTGCGAACACTGAAGCTTTCTTT. Translating it yields CASSFGTANTEAFF.

This clone was found once. This rearrangement joins TRBV20-1 to TRBJ1-2, with D uncertain. CDR1 and CDR2 (germline): DFQATT, SNEGSKA (reference sequence). V was clipped by 6 bases and J by 8 bases, with 13 bases between them. The CDR3 is 11 amino acids. CDR3 bases: TGCAGTGCCCGCACTGGCGGGGGCTACACCTTC. Translation gives CSARTGGGYTF.

This rearrangement joins TRBV2 to TRBJ1-1; 7 positions match TRBD1. CDR1 and CDR2 from the germline V gene are SNHLY and FYNNEI. The CDR3 totals 13 residues. V lost 5 bases, J lost 5 bases, and 5 bases stayed unmatched. CDR3: CASSSGGRTEAFF. CDR3 coding DNA: TGTGCCAGCAGTTCAGGGGGAAGGACTGAAGCTTTCTTT.

In its sample, this clone was seen once. V and J are TRBV7-9 and TRBJ1-1; 11 positions match TRBD1. V lost 1 base and J lost 5; bases outside the gene matches: 6. The CDR3 runs 16 residues. CDR1 and CDR2 (germline): SEHNR, FQNEAQ (reference sequence). The CDR3 sequence: CASSLEFWDRGTEAFF. The CDR3 DNA reads TGTGCCAGCAGCTTAGAGTTTTGGGACAGGGGGACTGAAGCTTTCTTT.

The count of this clone is one. The chain links TRBV6-2 or TRBV6-3 to TRBJ1-2, with 7 bases matching TRBD1. The length of the CDR3 is 15 residues. Germline trimming cut 4 bases from V and 7 bases from J; bases unmatched to any gene: 12. Germline lookup yields CDR1 MNHEY and CDR2 SVGEGT. The CDR3 region is CASSSDREKNRGYTF. CDR3 nucleotides: TGTGCCAGCAGTTCCGACAGGGAAAAGAACCGTGGCTACACCTTC.

V usage is TRBV19 and J usage is TRBJ2-3; maybe TRBD2 (5 bases). This CDR3 is 15 amino acids long. Germline values: CDR1 LNHDA, CDR2 SQIVND (reference sequence). The V end was cut by 6 bases, the J end by 2 bases, with 15 bases between. Here the CDR3 DNA reads TGTGCCAGTAGCCCAGCGGACCGAGACACAGATACGCAGTATTTT. Amino acids: CASSPADRDTDTQYF. Full variable domain (remainder filled in from reference TRBV19 and TRBJ2-3): DGGITQSPKYLFRKEGQNVTLSCEQNLNHDAMYWYRQDPGQGLRLIYYSQIVNDFQKGDIAEGYSVSREKKESFPLTVTSAQKNPTAFYLCASSPADRDTDTQYFGPGTRLTVL.

The chain carries TRBV12-3 or TRBV12-4 and TRBJ2-1; weak D call: TRBD2 (6 bases). V lost 7 bases and J lost 0, with 7 bases in between. The length of the CDR3 is 13 residues. As DNA, the CDR3 is TGTGCCAGCATCGGGAGCTCCTACAATGAGCAGTTCTTC. Translation gives CASIGSSYNEQFF.

This clone showed up just a few times. The genes are TRBV5-1 and TRBJ1-2, with D uncertain. V was clipped by 0 bases and J by 1 base, with 16 bases between them. CDR3 length: 17 amino acids. CDR1 SGHRS and CDR2 YFSETQ come from the germline V gene. CDR3 nucleotides: TGCGCCAGCAGCTTGGGGGCAACCGGGATCCTTAACTATGGCTACACCTTC. Residues: CASSLGATGILNYGYTF.